The source of this T cell receptor (beta chain) is a study of blood T cell repertoires in COVID-19. Study background: Samples came from the United States, Italy and Spain, spanning acute and convalescent COVID-19. Nucleic acid was either cDNA or gDNA, and it came from T cells, B-cell-depleted T cells, or PBMCs.

Original analysis: Reference gene primer amplification yielded estimated nucleated cell counts. Assay: immunoSEQ multiplex PCR; the TCRdb copy retains only in-frame clones and omits some. That table furnishes V, J and clone size, whereas the DNA furnished D and trimming. The repertoire holds 250,000 to 400,000 clones, with about nine tenths as singletons. Germline V gene sequence: CDR1 SNHLY, CDR2 FYNNEI. This CDR3 spans 14 amino acids. The ends were cut back, 1 base at V and 8 bases at J, with 13 bases in the middle. The rearrangement uses TRBV2 and TRBJ2-3; D is unresolved. The TCR comes from a man between 50 and 59 years old with active or convalescent COVID-19. Sequencing was performed on peripheral blood. The chain's CDR3 is CASSEDEATGTQYF. Here the CDR3 DNA reads TGTGCCAGCAGTGAAGACGAGGCTACCGGTACGCAGTATTTT.